Below are 19 T cell receptor beta chains sequenced from a single sample in a study of vaccination and CD4 T cells after COVID-19. The Oncomine TCR Beta short-read assay sequenced DNA from cultured CD4+ T cells. TCRdb reprocessed the PCR reads with MiXCR, giving one entry per CDR3 protein. This sample yields approximately 15,000 distinct CDR3 sequences, of which almost 40% are seen a single time; 10% belongs to the top ten. The sample's treatment: approximately 11-day PBMC culture with coronavirus spike peptide pools or control peptides (ViraFEST assay). For these TCRs, the target antigens are not known. Sequences were obtained from CD4+ T cells from blood, cultured in vitro. Receptor source: a human donor who had recovered from COVID-19.

This clonotype was observed a few times. The V gene is TRBV19, the J gene TRBJ1-5; 9 nucleotides line up with TRBD1. CDR1 is LNHDA and CDR2 is SQIVND in the germline V gene (reference sequence). CDR3 length: 16 amino acids. The V and J ends lost 3 bases and 3 bases, in that order; junction bases with no gene match: 6. CDR3 nucleotides: TGTGCCAGTAGTATGACAGGGGGAGCTTACAATCAGCCCCAGCATTTT. Its protein product is CASSMTGGAYNQPQHF.

Only a few counts were recorded for this clonotype. The chain combines TRBV12-3 or TRBV12-4 with TRBJ1-5; a possible D gene is TRBD1 (6 bases). The CDR3 loop spans 15 amino acids. Trimming pared 5 bases from V and 4 bases from J, leaving 15 bases between. CDR3 amino acids: CASSIGAGTNQPQHF. The CDR3, as DNA: TGTGCCAGCAGTATCGGGGCCGGGACAAATCAGCCCCAGCATTTT.

V gene TRBV2 combines with J gene TRBJ2-3; TRBD1 matches 7 bases. Germline CDR1 SNHLY, CDR2 FYNNEI. This CDR3 has 16 amino acids. The V and J ends lost 5 bases and 1 base, in that order; junction bases with no gene match: 9. CDR3 nucleotides: TGTGCCAGCAGTCCTTTTCCCGGGACAGGCACAGATACGCAGTATTTT. Translated: CASSPFPGTGTDTQYF.

The genes are TRBV6-5 and TRBJ1-4; unclear D gene. Trimming pared 0 bases from V and 0 bases from J, leaving 17 bases between. The CDR3 length is 19 residues. Germline lookup yields CDR1 MNHEY and CDR2 SVGAGI. The CDR3 is CASSYSYEVMGTTNEKLFF. The CDR3 DNA reads as TGTGCCAGCAGTTACTCGTACGAGGTGATGGGTACAACTAATGAAAAACTGTTTTTT.

This clonotype was seen a handful of times. The chain is built from TRBV21-1 and TRBJ2-2. TRBV21-1 is an annotated pseudogene. The CDR3 contains 15 residues. CDR3 nucleotide sequence: TGTGCCAGCAGCAATTGTGGAACTAACACCGGGGAGCTGTTTTTT. This gives the protein CASSNCGTNTGELFF.

The chain combines TRBV30 with TRBJ1-5; weak D call: TRBD1 (5 bases). Trimming left V 2 bases short and J 1 base short, with 6 bases between. The CDR3 sequence is 13 residues long. Germline assignment: CDR1 GTSNPN and CDR2 SVGIG (reference sequence). The CDR3 DNA sequence: TGTGCCTGGAGTCCAGGGAGCAATCAGCCCCAGCATTTT. Translated: CAWSPGSNQPQHF.

The genes are TRBV7-9 and TRBJ2-7, with D perhaps TRBD1 (5 bases). The V end lost 5 bases, the J end lost 5 bases, and 16 bases lay between the germline ends. The CDR3 consists of 14 residues. Germline lookup yields CDR1 SEHNR and CDR2 FQNEAQ (reference sequence). The CDR3, as DNA: TGTGCCAGCAGCCGAAGTGCAGGGCCCCACGAGCAGTACTTC. This gives the protein CASSRSAGPHEQYF.

This clonotype was counted a few times. This sequence joins TRBV2 and TRBJ2-3; D gene unclear. CDR1 SNHLY and CDR2 FYNNEI come from the germline V gene. The CDR3 runs to 13 residues. V gave up 6 bases and J gave up 0 bases, with 7 bases separating them. The CDR3 spells CASRASSTDTQYF. CDR3 DNA: TGTGCCAGCAGAGCTTCTAGCACAGATACGCAGTATTTT.

The chain is built from TRBV28 and TRBJ2-1; D gene unclear. Trimming removed 7 bases from V and 4 bases from J, with 14 bases in between. The CDR3 is made up of 14 amino acids. Looked up from germline, CDR1 is MDHEN and CDR2 is SYDVKM. CDR3 DNA sequence: TGTGCCAGCACGTCGACGTACAAATACAATGAGCAGTTCTTC. As protein: CASTSTYKYNEQFF.

The J gene is TRBJ2-3, the V gene TRBV14, with D possibly TRBD1 on 5 matching bases. V dropped 2 bases and J dropped 0 bases, with 21 bases sitting between them. The CDR3 totals 19 residues. Germline CDR1 and CDR2: SGHDN and FVKESK. CDR3 protein: CASSQTRRAGRPSTDTQYF. CDR3 DNA: TGTGCCAGCAGCCAAACTCGAAGGGCAGGGCGGCCTAGCACAGATACGCAGTATTTT.

This clonotype occurred once. The V call is TRBV2, the J call TRBJ2-6; D is unclear. V dropped 4 bases and J dropped 2 bases, with 9 bases sitting between them. Germline V gene data show CDR1 as SNHLY and CDR2 as FYNNEI. The CDR3 is 15 amino acids. DNA for the CDR3: TGTGCCAGCAGTGCTGAGGCAGCTGGGGCCAACGTCCTGACTTTC. It specifies CASSAEAAGANVLTF.

This clonotype came up a few times. The rearrangement links TRBV7-9 to TRBJ2-2; 9 bases map to TRBD1. The CDR3 has 15 amino acids. CDR1 and CDR2 from the germline V gene are SEHNR and FQNEAQ (reference sequence). The J segment lost 3 bases and the V segment lost 8 bases, leaving 7 bases of the junction unmatched. The CDR3 loop is CASFRGQGYTGELFF. CDR3 in DNA: TGTGCCAGCTTTCGGGGACAGGGTTACACCGGGGAGCTGTTTTTT.

CDR3 in amino acids: CASSRDTDTQYF. CDR3 bases: TGTGCCAGCAGCCGGGACACAGATACGCAGTATTTT. The J gene is TRBJ2-3, the V gene TRBV7-9; D is possibly TRBD2 (5 bases). Trimming cost V 5 bases and J 2 bases, with 5 bases left between them. From germline, CDR1 is SEHNR and CDR2 FQNEAQ (reference sequence). The CDR3 extends over 12 amino acids.

The chain uses TRBV5-1 and TRBJ2-5; TRBD1 agrees at 7 bases. After removal of 0 bases from V and 6 bases from J, the junction contained 17 bases not matched to a gene. Per germline, CDR1 SGHRS and CDR2 YFSETQ. CDR3 length equals 18 residues. The CDR3 DNA sequence: TGCGCCAGCAGCTTGGTACATTCGGTAAACACAGGGGTTCAGACCCAGTACTTC. Its translation: CASSLVHSVNTGVQTQYF.

This chain connects TRBV5-1 to TRBJ2-5; D possibly corresponds to TRBD2 (6 bases). The ends were cut back, 2 bases at V and 5 bases at J, with 10 bases in the middle. The V gene's germline CDR1 is SGHRS and CDR2 YFSETQ. The CDR3 length is 13 residues. CDR3 sequence reads: CASSLAGSETQYF. The CDR3 coding sequence is TGCGCCAGCAGCTTAGCGGGCTCGGAGACCCAGTACTTC.

This clonotype was counted between two and nine times. This chain connects TRBV2 to TRBJ2-5, with TRBD1 matching 10 bases. Looked up from germline, CDR1 is SNHLY and CDR2 is FYNNEI. The V segment lost 6 bases and the J segment 2 bases; nucleotides outside the gene matches: 12. The CDR3 has 17 residues. CDR3 coding DNA: TGTGCCAGCAGGGACGGGACAGGGGCGACCGTACAAGAGACCCAGTACTTC. Translated: CASRDGTGATVQETQYF.

The J gene is TRBJ1-2, the V gene TRBV9; 10 positions agree with TRBD1. Losses at the gene ends were 3 bases for V and 2 bases for J; bases not matched to a gene: 4. Germline loops: CDR1 SGDLS, CDR2 YYNGEE. The CDR3 has 15 amino acids. CDR3 sequence reads: CASSADRGLNYGYTF. The CDR3 bases are TGTGCCAGCAGCGCCGACAGGGGGCTGAACTATGGCTACACCTTC.

The V and J genes are TRBV10-3 and TRBJ2-3; maybe TRBD1 (6 bases). The germline V gene has CDR1 ENHRY and CDR2 SYGVKD. The CDR3 loop spans 12 amino acids. V dropped 8 bases and J dropped 5 bases, with 11 bases sitting between them. The CDR3 protein is CAIGQGIDTQYF. Here the CDR3 DNA reads TGTGCCATCGGCCAGGGGATAGATACGCAGTATTTT.

This clonotype was detected only a few times. V gene TRBV7-8 combines with J gene TRBJ1-2; D unclear. V gave up 3 bases and J gave up 0 bases, with 5 bases separating them. The CDR3 totals 13 residues. In germline, CDR1 is SGHVS, CDR2 FQNEAQ. The CDR3 sequence is CASSLEANYGYTF. The CDR3 DNA follows: TGTGCCAGCAGCTTGGAGGCTAACTATGGCTACACCTTC.